One TCR beta chain is described in this entry. The entry originates in a study of blood T cell repertoires in COVID-19. As for the study in general: Sources were T cells, B-cell-depleted T cells, or PBMCs; the material itself was cDNA or gDNA.

Original processing notes: It was from reference gene primer amplification that nucleated cell counts were estimated. Clones were sequenced by immunoSEQ multiplex PCR, and TCRdb holds only the in-frame ones, with some missing. V, J and clone size are those of that table, while D and trimming were read from the DNA. Seen here are over 200,000 clones, around 88% observed once, and the top ten hold 1.5%. CDR3 size: 14 residues. Germline values: CDR1 SQVTM, CDR2 ANQGSEA. The junction had 4 bases not matched to a gene; V was cut back by 6 bases and J by 4 bases. Specimen: peripheral blood. The TCR sequence derives from a man younger than 35 with active or convalescent COVID-19. The V and J genes are TRBV29-1 and TRBJ2-2; 11 positions agree with TRBD1. CDR3 bases: TGCAGCGTGAGGACAGGGGGCGCCACCGGGGAGCTGTTTTTT. It encodes CSVRTGGATGELFF.